Here is one TCR beta chain with its context. TCRdb's copy holds only in-frame clones and misses some; the assay was immunoSEQ multiplex PCR. The sample lists 70,000 to 90,000 clones; over 85% were seen once. V was pared by 7 bases and J by 4 bases, with 7 bases between. This CDR3 has 11 amino acids. Germline CDR1 is LNHDA and CDR2 is SQIVND (reference sequence). These data originate in a study of T cell changes during pregnancy in multiple sclerosis. The input for sequencing was peripheral blood, taken in the second trimester of pregnancy. The J gene is TRBJ1-1, the V gene TRBV19; D unresolved. The clonotype comes from a female donor in good health, enrolled as a control in a pregnancy study. Here the CDR3 DNA reads TGTGCCAGTATAGGACTCACTGAAGCTTTCTTT. This sequence encodes CASIGLTEAFF.